This TCR beta chain was found in a study of blood T cells in healthy people across ages. Together with a sample-barcoded 5' primer, a J-beta primer mix was included in a second PCR lasting about 6 to 11 cycles. From the 5' RACE reads, TCRdb called clonotypes with MiXCR, one entry per CDR3 protein. The table has roughly 1.5 million distinct CDR3 sequences, 42% seen once; the top ten hold under 5%. This CDR3 has 13 amino acids. Germline V gene sequence: CDR1 DFQATT, CDR2 SNEGSKA (reference sequence). Donors ranged from roughly 6 to 90 years old and were healthy Caucasians in Russia. What was sequenced was blood. This clonotype originated in a woman younger than 30 in good health. This chain uses TRBV20-1 with TRBJ2-4, with TRBD1 matching over 7 bases. The J call may be incorrect, as the DNA end agrees better with TRBJ2-7. CDR3: CSASFDRAYEQYF. The CDR3 nucleotides are TGCAGTGCTAGCTTTGACAGGGCGTACGAGCAGTACTTC.